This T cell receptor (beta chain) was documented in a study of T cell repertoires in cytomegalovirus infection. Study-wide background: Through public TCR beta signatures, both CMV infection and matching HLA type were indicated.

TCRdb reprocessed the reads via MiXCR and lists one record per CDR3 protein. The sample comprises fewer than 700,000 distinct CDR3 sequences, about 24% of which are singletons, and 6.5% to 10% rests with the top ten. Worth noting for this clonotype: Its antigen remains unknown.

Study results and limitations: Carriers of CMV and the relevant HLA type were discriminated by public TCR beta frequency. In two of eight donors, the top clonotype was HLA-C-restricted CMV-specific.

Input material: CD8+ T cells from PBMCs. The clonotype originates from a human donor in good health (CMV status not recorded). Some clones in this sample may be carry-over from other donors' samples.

CDR3 nucleotide sequence: TGTGCCAGCAGCCAAGGACTGCTGAGCGGGGGGGTTTACAATGAGCAGTTCTTC. This codes for CASSQGLLSGGVYNEQFF. The chain carries TRBV4-2 and TRBJ2-1, with 10 bases matching TRBD2. CDR3 length equals 18 residues. V trimming: 1 base; J trimming: 4 bases; junction bases outside the gene matches: 10. Germline V lookup: CDR1 LGHNA, CDR2 YNFKEQ.